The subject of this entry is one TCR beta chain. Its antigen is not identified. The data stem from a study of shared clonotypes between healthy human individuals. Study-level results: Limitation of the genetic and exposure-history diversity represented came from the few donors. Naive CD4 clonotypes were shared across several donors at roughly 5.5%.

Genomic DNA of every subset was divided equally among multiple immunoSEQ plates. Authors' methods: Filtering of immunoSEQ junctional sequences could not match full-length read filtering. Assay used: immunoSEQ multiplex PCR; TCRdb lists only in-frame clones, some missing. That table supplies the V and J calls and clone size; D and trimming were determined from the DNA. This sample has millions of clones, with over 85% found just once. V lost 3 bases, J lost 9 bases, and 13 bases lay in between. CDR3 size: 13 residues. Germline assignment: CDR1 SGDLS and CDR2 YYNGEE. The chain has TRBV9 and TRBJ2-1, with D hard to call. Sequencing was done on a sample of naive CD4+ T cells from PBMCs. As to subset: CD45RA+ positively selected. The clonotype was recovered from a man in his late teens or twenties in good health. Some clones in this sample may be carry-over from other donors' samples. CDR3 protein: CASSASPAAEQFF. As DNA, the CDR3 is TGTGCCAGCAGCGCCTCTCCGGCAGCTGAGCAGTTCTTC.